These 18 T cell receptor beta chains originate from one sample sequenced in a study of PD-1 blockade in mismatch repair-deficient tumors. Generated by immunoSEQ multiplex PCR, the TCRdb table keeps only in-frame clones and is missing some. The sample has 45,000 to 60,000 clones, around 80% seen once. Source: peripheral blood, taken 4 weeks after starting pembrolizumab. The receptors come from an adult with mismatch repair-deficient cancer.

In nucleotides, the CDR3 is TGTGCCATCGATACCGGACAGGGTAGCAATGAGCAGTTCTTC. Encoded protein: CAIDTGQGSNEQFF. The chain joins TRBV10-3 to TRBJ2-1; 8 nucleotides align to TRBD1. CDR3 length equals 14 residues. Per the germline V gene, CDR1 is ENHRY and CDR2 is SYGVKD. Germline trimming cut 8 bases from V and 6 bases from J; bases unmatched to any gene: 9.

V is TRBV30 and J is TRBJ1-2; 10 nucleotides line up with TRBD1. CDR3 length equals 14 residues. Germline CDR1 GTSNPN, CDR2 SVGIG (reference sequence). The ends lost 3 bases at V and 7 bases at J; junction bases unmatched: 8. CDR3 nucleotides: TGTGCCTGGAGGCCGGGACAGGGGTCCTCTGGCTACACCTTC. Amino acids: CAWRPGQGSSGYTF.

This chain joins TRBV5-6 and TRBJ2-1, with 9 nucleotides matching TRBD1. Per the germline V gene, CDR1 is SGHDT and CDR2 is YYEEEE. The CDR3 has 16 residues. Germline trimming cut 3 bases from V and 2 bases from J; bases unmatched to any gene: 6. The CDR3 loop reads CASSWDDRGAYNEQFF. The CDR3 bases are TGTGCCAGCAGCTGGGATGACAGGGGGGCCTACAATGAGCAGTTCTTC. Combining the CDR3 with reference TRBV5-6 and TRBJ2-1 gives the whole variable domain DAGVTQSPTHLIKTRGQQVTLRCSPKSGHDTVSWYQQALGQGPQFIFQYYEEEERQRGNFPDRFSGHQFPNYSSELNVNALLLGDSALYLCASSWDDRGAYNEQFFGPGTRLTVL.

The chain employs TRBV11-2 and TRBJ2-4; D may be TRBD2 (6 bases). The germline CDR1 and CDR2 sequences are SGHAT and FQNNGV. The germline V and J ends were trimmed by 3 bases and 2 bases, with 8 bases remaining between them. The CDR3 length is 14 residues. The CDR3 DNA sequence: TGTGCCAGCAGCTTCGGAGGGACCAAAAACATTCAGTACTTC. It is translated as CASSFGGTKNIQYF. Full variable domain (missing parts from reference TRBV11-2 and TRBJ2-4): EAGVAQSPRYKIIEKRQSVAFWCNPISGHATLYWYQQILGQGPKLLIQFQNNGVVDDSQLPKDRFSAERLKGVDSTLKIQPAKLEDSAVYLCASSFGGTKNIQYFGAGTRLSVL.

This clone was seen a handful of times. The CDR3 coding sequence is TGTGCCAGTACCACGGGGCACTATCAGCCCCAGCATTTT. Residues: CASTTGHYQPQHF. V and J are TRBV19 and TRBJ1-5, with D perhaps TRBD1 (5 bases). Germline V gene data show CDR1 as LNHDA and CDR2 as SQIVND (reference sequence). The CDR3 extends over 13 amino acids. The V gene lost 7 bases and the J gene lost 5 bases, with 12 bases spanning the gap.

V and J are TRBV19 and TRBJ2-1; 14 nucleotides match TRBD2. Germline V gene data show CDR1 as LNHDA and CDR2 as SQIVND (reference sequence). Trimming took 7 bases from V and 8 from J; bases not matched to a gene: 7. The CDR3 extends over 15 amino acids. CDR3 sequence (DNA): TGTGCCAGTACCGGGACTAGCGGGAGTCGGGATGAGCAGTTCTTC. As protein: CASTGTSGSRDEQFF.

The genes are TRBV30 and TRBJ1-2, with D uncertain. The germline gives CDR1 GTSNPN, CDR2 SVGIG (reference sequence). The CDR3 runs to 12 residues. V lost 3 bases, J lost 8 bases, and 13 bases lay in between. CDR3 in amino acids: CAWRDETKGYTF. Written as DNA, the CDR3 is TGTGCCTGGAGGGACGAGACGAAGGGCTACACCTTC. Drawing the rest from reference TRBV30 and TRBJ1-2, the complete variable domain is SQTIHQWPATLVQPVGSPLSLECTVEGTSNPNLYWYRQAAGRGLQLLFYSVGIGQISSEVPQNLSASRPQDRQFILSSKKLLLSDSGFYLCAWRDETKGYTFGSGTRLTVV.

The V and J genes are TRBV7-2 and TRBJ2-1, with 11 nucleotides matching TRBD2. V lost 5 bases, J lost 8 bases, and 8 bases stayed unmatched. The CDR3 loop spans 15 amino acids. Germline CDR1 reads SGHTA; CDR2 reads FQGNSA. This CDR3 is CASSQTSGIGYEQFF. For the CDR3, the DNA is TGTGCCAGCAGCCAGACTAGCGGGATTGGCTATGAGCAGTTCTTC.

The V and J genes are TRBV10-2 and TRBJ2-2, with D possibly TRBD2 on 5 matching bases. Trimming pared 3 bases from V and 6 bases from J, leaving 14 bases between. The CDR3 consists of 15 residues. Germline values: CDR1 WSHSY, CDR2 SAAADI. Written as DNA, the CDR3 is TGCGCCAGCAGTGAAAACACTAGGAAGGCCGGGGAGCTGTTTTTT. Its protein product is CASSENTRKAGELFF.

The rearrangement links TRBV6-9 to TRBJ1-5; 8 bases line up with TRBD1. The V gene's germline CDR1 is MNHGY and CDR2 SVAAGI. V lost 3 bases and J lost 16; bases outside the gene matches: 14. This CDR3 contains 14 residues. DNA for the CDR3: TGTGCCAGCAGTTACAACCGACTACAGGGGGATTACCATTTT. Encoded protein: CASSYNRLQGDYHF.

In this sample, this clone turned up a few times. The chain uses TRBV14 and TRBJ2-3, with 7 bases identical to TRBD2. The CDR3 has 18 residues. Germline CDR1 and CDR2: SGHDN and FVKESK. The trim removed 3 bases at V and 4 bases at J, leaving 16 bases unmatched. The chain's CDR3 is CASSQEERVGGPADTQYF. The CDR3 bases are TGTGCCAGCAGCCAGGAGGAGAGGGTGGGAGGGCCAGCAGATACGCAGTATTTT.

The J gene is TRBJ2-2, the V gene TRBV27, with 9 bases aligning to TRBD1. This CDR3 region has 15 residues. The V gene's germline CDR1 is MNHEY and CDR2 SMNVEV (reference sequence). V shed 7 bases, J shed 3 bases, and the junction held 6 bases outside the gene matches. CDR3 in amino acids: CASTLWTGDTGELFF. CDR3 sequence (DNA): TGTGCCAGCACCTTATGGACAGGGGACACCGGGGAGCTGTTTTTT.

The V and J genes are TRBV19 and TRBJ2-1; TRBD1 is a possible D gene (5 bases). The CDR3 consists of 12 residues. Germline CDR1 reads LNHDA; CDR2 reads SQIVND (reference sequence). V was shortened by 10 bases and J by 8 bases, with 15 bases between the two germline ends. In DNA, the CDR3 is TGTGCCACAGGGAAACTCAGGGATGAGCAGTTCTTC. Amino acid sequence: CATGKLRDEQFF.

This clone appeared a few times. The J gene is TRBJ1-2, the V gene TRBV28; D is unresolved. Trimming removed 10 bases from V and 3 bases from J, with 15 bases in between. This CDR3 region has 13 residues. Germline V gene sequence: CDR1 MDHEN, CDR2 SYDVKM. Written as DNA, the CDR3 is TGTGCCACCTCCATAGGTACAGACTATGGCTACACCTTC. Its protein product is CATSIGTDYGYTF.

The sample holds a few counts of this clone. This chain joins TRBV9 and TRBJ1-3, with no clear D. The germline CDR1 and CDR2 sequences are SGDLS and YYNGEE. V was trimmed by 6 bases and J by 1 base, leaving 5 bases between them. The CDR3 runs 12 residues. CDR3 sequence: CASTNSGNTIYF. In DNA, the CDR3 is TGTGCCAGCACCAATTCTGGAAACACCATATATTTT. Filled out from reference TRBV9 and TRBJ1-3, the complete variable domain reads DSGVTQTPKHLITATGQRVTLRCSPRSGDLSVYWYQQSLDQGLQFLIQYYNGEERAKGNILERFSAQQFPDLHSELNLSSLELGDSALYFCASTNSGNTIYFGEGSWLTVV.

The V and J genes are TRBV7-8 and TRBJ1-1; D call uncertain. Trimming stripped 1 base from V and 6 bases from J, with 12 bases between. The V gene's germline CDR1 is SGHVS and CDR2 FQNEAQ. This CDR3 is built from 14 residues. The CDR3 reads CASSLVRWPPEAFF. The CDR3 region has the DNA TGTGCCAGCAGCTTAGTCCGGTGGCCCCCTGAAGCTTTCTTT.

The chain is built from TRBV6-5 and TRBJ2-1; 8 nucleotides match TRBD2. CDR1 is MNHEY and CDR2 is SVGAGI in the germline V gene. V trimming: 6 bases; J trimming: 4 bases; junction bases outside the gene matches: 8. The CDR3 contains 15 residues. The CDR3 DNA is TGTGCCAGCAGCCCACCAGCGGGAGTATACAATGAGCAGTTCTTC. Protein sequence: CASSPPAGVYNEQFF.

J is TRBJ1-1 and V is TRBV14, with D uncertain. This CDR3 region has 14 residues. The V end lost 4 bases, the J end lost 5 bases, and 14 bases lay between the germline ends. CDR1 SGHDN and CDR2 FVKESK come from the germline V gene. The CDR3 region is CASSPQPARTEAFF. Here the CDR3 DNA reads TGTGCCAGCAGCCCCCAACCCGCGAGGACTGAAGCTTTCTTT.